This is a list of T cell receptor beta chains from one sample in a study of T cell responses to AZD1222 COVID-19 vaccine. Assay used: immunoSEQ multiplex PCR; TCRdb lists only in-frame clones, some missing. The sample includes approximately 150,000 clones, around 84% of them seen just once. The material was peripheral blood, obtained 28 days after the second AZD1222 dose. These receptors originate from an adult who received the AZD1222 COVID-19 vaccine. Both conserved end residues are part of each CDR3. The D gene is left open where the match is weak. Clone sizes are given selectively: once, few, many, or a class where the clone is expanded.

v_gene,j_gene,abundance,d_gene,CDR3nt,CDR3aa
TRBV6-6,TRBJ1-5,once,TRBD1,TGTGCCAGCAGTTACCTCCAGGGGGATCAGCCCCAGCATTTT,CASSYLQGDQPQHF
TRBV19,TRBJ2-7,.,TRBD1,TGTGCCAGTAGTCGTTCAGGGAACAGGGGGGACGAGCAGTACTTC,CASSRSGNRGDEQYF
TRBV7-2,TRBJ2-7,.,.,TGTGCCAGCAGCTCACTAGACAGCCCCTACGAGCAGTACTTC,CASSSLDSPYEQYF
TRBV11-2,TRBJ2-3,.,.,TGTGCCAGCAGCTTGATTCCCACAGATACGCAGTATTTT,CASSLIPTDTQYF
TRBV4-1,TRBJ2-7,once,TRBD1,TGCGCCAGCAGCCAAGATGGGGACAGGGGGCTGTGGAGAAGTAACGAGCAGTACTTC,CASSQDGDRGLWRSNEQYF
TRBV5-4,TRBJ1-1,.,TRBD1,TGTGCCAGCAGCTTGGGGACAGGGGAAACTGAAGCTTTCTTT,CASSLGTGETEAFF
TRBV6-4,TRBJ2-1,.,TRBD2,TGTGCCAGCAGTGACGAGGATGGTAGCGGGAGATTAAGTGAGCAGTTCTTC,CASSDEDGSGRLSEQFF
TRBV18,TRBJ1-1,.,.,TGTGCCAGCTCACCCCCAGGCGGGGTCACTGAAGCTTTCTTT,CASSPPGGVTEAFF
TRBV6-5,TRBJ2-3,.,.,TGTGCCAGCAGACCCCCCGATGCGTCCTATACGCAGTATTTT,CASRPPDASYTQYF
TRBV6-2/TRBV6-3,TRBJ2-1,.,.,TGTGCCAGCAGTTACCTAGGCAATTACAATGAGCAGTTCTTC,CASSYLGNYNEQFF
TRBV30,TRBJ1-4,.,.,TGTGCCTGGAGTGTGGGGTTAACTAATGAAAAACTGTTTTTT,CAWSVGLTNEKLFF
TRBV2,TRBJ2-5,few,.,TGTGCCAGCACTACGGGAGAGACCCAGTACTTC,CASTTGETQYF
TRBV5-1,TRBJ1-1,.,.,TGCGCCAGCAGCTTGCTGGGTTCCGGTGAAGCTTTCTTT,CASSLLGSGEAFF
TRBV28,TRBJ1-5,few,.,TGTGCCAGCAGGGACAGCAATCAGCCCCAGCATTTT,CASRDSNQPQHF